Detailed here is one TCR beta chain. The data were obtained in a study of shared clonotypes between healthy human individuals. Samples underwent the assay at deep level. On sorted subsets, replicate PCRs used approximately 190 ng DNA, or roughly 30,000 T cell genomes. TCRdb's table, derived via immunoSEQ multiplex PCR, lists solely in-frame clones and lacks some. The data show approximately 590,000 clones, with around 95% seen just once and about 0.11% held by the top ten. Trimming removed 1 base at V and 3 bases at J, with 20 bases between. This CDR3 comprises 18 residues. The germline V gene encodes CDR1 SGHVS and CDR2 FQNEAQ. Naive CD8 cells lacked CD45RO, underwent positive selection for CCR7 and left out terminally differentiated effector memory CD45RA+ cells.

This TCR derives from a young woman in good health. V usage is TRBV7-8 and J usage is TRBJ2-3; D gene unclear. The specimen sequenced was naive CD8+ T cells sorted from blood. CDR3 in DNA: TGTGCCAGCAGCTTAGTCCTTGTGGCGAGGATGTTGACAGATACGCAGTATTTT. Its translation: CASSLVLVARMLTDTQYF.